The clone carrying this TCR beta chain occurred a few times. Its antigen is not identified. Expressed TCRB transcripts got sequenced, as all isolated RNA was reverse transcribed. Some clones are missing from TCRdb's copy, which holds only in-frame ones; the method was immunoSEQ multiplex PCR. The sample lists 140,000 or so clones; just over 9% were seen once. Purities in excess of 95% were seen in all sorted populations. This sample was included in a study of beta chain features in type 1 diabetes. Notes on the study in general: In these data, an HLA type influence on TCRB rearrangement remained unresolved. PCR might favor shorter templates, but any such skew would affect patients and controls equally.

The CDR3 totals 16 residues. Germline-derived CDR1 and CDR2 are SGHRS and YFSETQ. The V segment lost 0 bases and the J segment 1 base; nucleotides outside the gene matches: 6. V gene TRBV5-1 combines with J gene TRBJ2-5; TRBD2 aligns across 7 bases. This sequence originates from a man younger than 30 in good health. Specimen: central memory CD4+ T cells from blood. DNA of the CDR3: TGCGCCAGCAGCTTGGTTAGTGCTAGCGGCCAAGAGACCCAGTACTTC. Protein product: CASSLVSASGQETQYF. The full variable domain, its missing parts supplied by reference TRBV5-1 and TRBJ2-5, is KAGVTQTPRYLIKTRGQQVTLSCSPISGHRSVSWYQQTPGQGLQFLFEYFSETQRNKGNFPGRFSGRQFSNSRSEMNVSTLELGDSALYLCASSLVSASGQETQYFGPGTRLLVL.